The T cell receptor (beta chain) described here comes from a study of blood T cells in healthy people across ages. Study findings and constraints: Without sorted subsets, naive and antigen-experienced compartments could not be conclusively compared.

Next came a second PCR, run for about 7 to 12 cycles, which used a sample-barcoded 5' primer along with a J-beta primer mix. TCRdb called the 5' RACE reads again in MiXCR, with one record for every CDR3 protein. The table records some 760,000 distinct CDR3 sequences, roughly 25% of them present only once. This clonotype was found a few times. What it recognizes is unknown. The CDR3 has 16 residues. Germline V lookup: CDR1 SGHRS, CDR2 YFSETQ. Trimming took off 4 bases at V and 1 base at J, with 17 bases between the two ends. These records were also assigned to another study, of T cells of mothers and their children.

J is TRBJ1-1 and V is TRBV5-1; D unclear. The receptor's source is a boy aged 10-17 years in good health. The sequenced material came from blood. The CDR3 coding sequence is TGCGCCAGCAGCGGATCAATAGGAGAAAAGAACACTGAAGCTTTCTTT. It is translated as CASSGSIGEKNTEAFF.